This T cell receptor beta chain is drawn from a study of OX40 agonist ivuxolimab in advanced cancers. V lost 1 base and J lost 3; bases outside the gene matches: 9. Germline V gives CDR1 SGHVS, CDR2 FNYEAQ. The CDR3 extends over 18 amino acids. About this clone: The antigen remains unidentified.

Assay: immunoSEQ multiplex PCR; the TCRdb copy retains only in-frame clones and omits some. Counted here are 75,000 to 90,000 clones, 75% to 90% occurring once; the ten biggest clones make up roughly 2.5%. The study's findings and limits: Blood T cells, both CD4+ and CD8+, expanded clonally by week 6 at 0.1 to 3.0 mg/kg. Part of the nonresponder group also had normalized T-cell clonal expansion that was low.

This receptor was taken from an adult with an advanced solid tumor such as melanoma, head and neck, liver or kidney cancer. The chain has TRBV7-6 and TRBJ2-2; 9 bases are shared with TRBD2. The starting material was CD4+ or CD8+ T cells sorted from blood, obtained in a trial of the OX40 agonist ivuxolimab. The CDR3 loop reads CASSLGPLAGGHTGELFF. As DNA, the CDR3 is TGTGCCAGCAGCTTAGGCCCCCTGGCGGGGGGGCACACCGGGGAGCTGTTTTTT.